This T cell receptor (beta chain) was identified in a study of shared clonotypes between healthy human individuals. On the study more broadly: Used for every donor were three CD4 naive, three CD4 memory, two CD8 naive and one CD8 memory plate. Findings of the study overall: The represented genetic and exposure-history diversity was limited by the small number of donors. Only blood was sampled, and tissue TCR repertoires likely differ from blood ones. Despite large depth, rarefaction showed incomplete sorted-subset sequencing.

There are a few counts of this clone. Its antigen is not identified. Germline V gene lookup returns CDR1 MDHEN and CDR2 SYDVKM. The CDR3 has 12 residues. Trimming took off 8 bases at V and 7 bases at J, with 15 bases between the two ends. This table comes from immunoSEQ multiplex PCR, and its TCRdb copy is limited to in-frame clones, with some not included. The table records 2,500,000 or so clones, approximately 94% of them present only once. The rearrangement uses TRBV28 and TRBJ2-7, with D possibly matching TRBD1 (6 bases). The sequence was collected from a man between 18 and 35 years old in good health. Some clones in this sample may be carry-over from other donors' samples. The source material was naive CD4+ T cells from PBMCs. Subset given: CD45RA+ positively selected. The CDR3 DNA is TGTGCCAGCCTAGACAGGTTTCAGGAGCAGTACTTC. Translated: CASLDRFQEQYF.